This T cell receptor beta chain was documented in a study of shared clonotypes between healthy human individuals. There are 15 residues in the CDR3. Trimming removed 7 bases from V and 2 bases from J; junction bases left unmatched: 8. Germline CDR1 SGHVS, CDR2 FQNEAQ. The study's findings and limits: Clonotype sharing among donors was thought likely to change with sequencing depth. Clonotype sharing across a few donors was observed for roughly 5% of naive CD4 clonotypes.

Sequenced by immunoSEQ multiplex PCR; TCRdb stores in-frame clones only, minus some. This table has 740,000 or so clones, more than 70% appearing once. A word on this clone: Its antigen is undetermined.

The sequenced sample was memory CD4+ T cells sorted from blood. Indicated subset: CD45RA-negative fraction. This rearrangement joins TRBV7-8 to TRBJ1-5, with 7 bases matching TRBD1. This receptor was obtained from a woman between 25 and 40 years old in good health. CDR3 sequence: CASIKERGRNQPQHF. DNA for the CDR3: TGTGCCAGCATCAAAGAGAGGGGGCGCAATCAGCCCCAGCATTTT. Using reference TRBV7-8 and TRBJ1-5 for the parts outside the CDR3, the full variable domain is GAGVSQSPRYKVAKRGQDVALRCDPISGHVSLFWYQQALGQGPEFLTYFQNEAQLDKSGLPSDRFFAERPEGSVSTLKIQRTQQEDSAVYLCASIKERGRNQPQHFGDGTRLSIL.